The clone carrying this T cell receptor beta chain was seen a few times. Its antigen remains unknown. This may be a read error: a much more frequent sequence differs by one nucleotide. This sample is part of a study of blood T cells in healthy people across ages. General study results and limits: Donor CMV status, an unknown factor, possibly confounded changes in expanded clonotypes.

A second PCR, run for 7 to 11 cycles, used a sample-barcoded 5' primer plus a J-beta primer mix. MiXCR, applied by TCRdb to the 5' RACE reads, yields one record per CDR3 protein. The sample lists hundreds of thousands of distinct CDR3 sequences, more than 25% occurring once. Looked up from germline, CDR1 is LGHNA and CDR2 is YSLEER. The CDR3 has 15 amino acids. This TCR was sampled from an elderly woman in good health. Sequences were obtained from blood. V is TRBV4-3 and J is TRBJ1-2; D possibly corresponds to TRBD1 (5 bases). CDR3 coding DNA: TGCGTCAGCAGCCAAGAGGCCAGGGCATTTGGGGGCTACACCTTC. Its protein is CVSSQEARAFGGYTF.